The 19 T cell receptor beta chains below come from one sample, sequenced in a study of blood T cell repertoires in COVID-19. Using immunoSEQ multiplex PCR, the repertoire was profiled, and TCRdb retains in-frame clones only, with some absent. The sample contains hundreds of thousands of clones, roughly 90% of which appear only once. The sequencing input was peripheral blood. These TCRs come from a woman aged 30 to 39 with COVID-19, enrolled during active disease.

V and J are TRBV24-1 and TRBJ2-2; D gene uncertain. V lost 5 bases, J lost 4 bases, and 4 bases lay in between. The germline CDR1 and CDR2 sequences are KGHDR and SFDVKD. The CDR3 loop spans 12 amino acids. CDR3 region: CATSGVTGELFF. As DNA, the CDR3 is TGTGCCACCAGTGGAGTCACCGGGGAGCTGTTTTTT.

The V and J genes are TRBV11-2 and TRBJ2-1, with D perhaps TRBD2 (6 bases). The CDR3 runs to 15 residues. Germline V CDR1 and CDR2: SGHAT, FQNNGV. The V gene lost 1 base and the J gene lost 7 bases, with 14 bases spanning the gap. CDR3 loop: CASSLGQGLRNEQFF. In DNA form, the CDR3 reads TGTGCCAGCAGCTTAGGCCAGGGACTTCGAAATGAGCAGTTCTTC. Based on the CDR3 plus reference TRBV11-2 and TRBJ2-1, the full variable domain is EAGVAQSPRYKIIEKRQSVAFWCNPISGHATLYWYQQILGQGPKLLIQFQNNGVVDDSQLPKDRFSAERLKGVDSTLKIQPAKLEDSAVYLCASSLGQGLRNEQFFGPGTRLTVL.

This clone came up a few times. The rearrangement links TRBV28 to TRBJ2-7; TRBD2 agrees at 7 bases. There are 13 residues in the CDR3. Trimming cost V 5 bases and J 6 bases; bases outside gene matches: 7. The germline CDR1 and CDR2 sequences are MDHEN and SYDVKM. The CDR3 here is CASSKTLAVEQYV. The CDR3 DNA reads TGTGCCAGCAGTAAAACGCTAGCGGTCGAGCAGTACGTC.

This rearrangement joins TRBV15 to TRBJ2-5, with 10 bases that match TRBD2. The germline V gene has CDR1 LNHNV and CDR2 YYDKDF (reference sequence). Trimming at V came to 0 bases and at J to 4 bases, leaving 8 bases not matched to a gene. CDR3 size: 17 residues. CDR3 in DNA: TGTGCCACCAGCAGAGATAACGTAGCGGGGGGTAGAGAGACCCAGTACTTC. Its translation is CATSRDNVAGGRETQYF.

The chain is built from TRBV10-3 and TRBJ2-7; TRBD2 agrees at 8 bases. CDR3 size: 14 residues. Germline trimming cut 7 bases from V and 0 bases from J; bases unmatched to any gene: 5. Per the germline V gene, CDR1 is ENHRY and CDR2 is SYGVKD. The CDR3 DNA reads TGTGCCATCACGTCGGCGGGGGGCTCCTACGAGCAGTACTTC. It translates to CAITSAGGSYEQYF.

The rearrangement links TRBV4-3 to TRBJ2-1; 9 nucleotides match TRBD1. The CDR3 is made up of 16 amino acids. V shed 4 bases and J 8 bases; nucleotides not matched to a gene: 12. Germline V gene sequence: CDR1 LGHNA, CDR2 YSLEER. Here the CDR3 DNA reads TGCGCCAGCAGCCGAAACCGGGACAGGGACCTCGATGAGCAGTTCTTC. It is translated as CASSRNRDRDLDEQFF.

This clone has just one count. V is TRBV6-5 and J is TRBJ1-2; no clear D gene. This CDR3 is 14 amino acids long. The germline gives CDR1 MNHEY, CDR2 SVGAGI. V gave up 4 bases and J gave up 7 bases, with 16 bases separating them. CDR3 region: CASSSTVSQFGYTF. The CDR3 nucleotides read TGTGCCAGCAGTTCCACCGTTAGTCAATTTGGCTACACCTTC.

CDR3 protein: CASGLGQGYSNQPQHF. In nucleotides, the CDR3 is TGTGCTAGTGGTTTGGGACAGGGGTACAGCAATCAGCCCCAGCATTTT. The V call is TRBV12-5, the J call TRBJ1-5, with 8 bases aligning to TRBD1. Germline V gene sequence: CDR1 LGHNT, CDR2 FRNRAP. The CDR3 contains 16 residues. The trim removed 1 base at V and 1 base at J, leaving 3 bases unmatched.

This rearrangement joins TRBV11-2 to TRBJ2-5; 7 bases are a match to TRBD2. Trimming cost V 5 bases and J 2 bases; bases outside gene matches: 11. Germline loops: CDR1 SGHAT, CDR2 FQNNGV. The CDR3 contains 16 residues. This CDR3 is CASSPLGTTNQETQYF. As DNA, the CDR3 is TGTGCCAGCAGCCCGCTCGGGACTACAAATCAAGAGACCCAGTACTTC.

This sequence joins TRBV24-1 and TRBJ2-3; TRBD2 might be the D (5 bases). The germline CDR1 and CDR2 sequences are KGHDR and SFDVKD. V was shortened by 5 bases and J by 11 bases, with 16 bases between the two germline ends. The length of the CDR3 is 13 residues. The CDR3 here is CATSALNGIEQYF. The CDR3 DNA reads TGTGCCACCAGTGCCTTAAACGGGATAGAGCAGTATTTT.

The rearrangement links TRBV28 to TRBJ1-3; TRBD1 matches at 8 bases. The CDR3 has 14 amino acids. Germline V gene sequence: CDR1 MDHEN, CDR2 SYDVKM. V gave up 3 bases and J gave up 7 bases; unmatched junction bases: 5. CDR3 in amino acids: CASSFVRTGNTIYF. The DNA for the CDR3 is TGTGCCAGCAGTTTTGTTAGGACAGGGAACACCATATATTTT.

The chain carries TRBV6-2 or TRBV6-3 and TRBJ2-4; D is possibly TRBD1 (5 bases). The CDR3 has 15 residues. The germline V gene encodes CDR1 MNHEY and CDR2 SVGEGT. Trimming took 5 bases from V and 2 from J, leaving 13 bases between them. The CDR3, as DNA: TGTGCCAGCAGTGCCCTCAGGGAATCCAAAAACATTCAGTACTTC. Translated: CASSALRESKNIQYF.

This clone was detected only once. The chain is built from TRBV3-1 (or the pseudogene TRBV3-2) and TRBJ2-3; 12 bases match TRBD2. The ends lost 1 base at V and 1 base at J; junction bases unmatched: 6. Germline V gene sequence: CDR1 LGHDT, CDR2 YNNKEL (reference sequence). CDR3 length: 18 amino acids. CDR3 protein: CASSQGQLAGGRTDTQYF. CDR3 DNA: TGTGCCAGCAGCCAAGGGCAACTAGCGGGGGGTCGCACAGATACGCAGTATTTT.

This clone showed up just a few times. This chain joins TRBV29-1 and TRBJ2-7, with D maybe TRBD1 (6 bases). Trimming left V 6 bases short and J 0 bases short, with 18 bases between. The CDR3 spans 15 residues. CDR1 is SQVTM, CDR2 ANQGSEA, per germline. CDR3: CSVSSTGTPSYEQYF. In DNA form, the CDR3 reads TGCAGCGTCTCCTCGACCGGGACACCCTCCTACGAGCAGTACTTC.

The chain links TRBV28 to TRBJ2-5; the match to TRBD1 covers 9 bases. With 5 bases clipped from V and 7 bases from J, the junction kept 14 bases outside the gene matches. Looked up from germline, CDR1 is MDHEN and CDR2 is SYDVKM. The CDR3 has 16 residues. The CDR3 is CASSGDRDGFDGTQYF. CDR3 DNA: TGTGCCAGCAGTGGGGACAGGGATGGTTTTGATGGGACCCAGTACTTC.

The chain has TRBV7-8 and TRBJ2-2, with 9 bases identical to TRBD1. The CDR3 runs to 15 residues. Trimming removed 10 bases from V and 7 bases from J; junction bases left unmatched: 13. Germline V gene lookup returns CDR1 SGHVS and CDR2 FQNEAQ. CDR3 in amino acids: CATSSRDRVVGELFF. The CDR3 DNA reads TGTGCCACTTCGTCCCGGGACAGGGTCGTCGGGGAGCTGTTTTTT.

The chain has TRBV5-8 and TRBJ2-1; 10 bases are a match to TRBD2. The CDR3 sequence is 16 residues long. With 0 bases clipped from V and 8 bases from J, the junction kept 8 bases outside the gene matches. Germline CDR1 SGHTS, CDR2 YDEGEE. CDR3 nucleotide sequence: TGTGCCAGCAGCTTGGACCTAGCGGGAGTTCGGGATGAGCAGTTCTTC. Protein: CASSLDLAGVRDEQFF. The whole variable domain, filled in from reference TRBV5-8 and TRBJ2-1, reads EAGVTQSPTHLIKTRGQQATLRCSPISGHTSVYWYQQALGLGLQFLLWYDEGEERNRGNFPPRFSGRQFPNYSSELNVNALELEDSALYLCASSLDLAGVRDEQFFGPGTRLTVL.

This clone was recorded a few times. This chain connects TRBV4-2 to TRBJ2-7; 13 bases agree with TRBD2. CDR3 length: 18 amino acids. In germline, CDR1 is LGHNA, CDR2 YNFKEQ. V shed 4 bases, J shed 0 bases, and the junction held 9 bases outside the gene matches. CDR3 amino acids: CASSPRTSGGHHSYEQYF. The CDR3 DNA follows: TGTGCCAGCAGCCCTCGGACTAGCGGGGGACACCACTCCTACGAGCAGTACTTC.

The chain has TRBV24-1 and TRBJ1-2; 7 bases agree with TRBD1. CDR1 KGHDR and CDR2 SFDVKD come from the germline V gene. Trimming removed 4 bases from V and 9 bases from J; junction bases left unmatched: 7. This CDR3 contains 13 residues. CDR3: CATSENRGVSYTF. The DNA of the CDR3 is TGTGCCACCAGTGAGAACAGGGGAGTGAGCTACACCTTC.